This T cell receptor beta chain originates from a study of T cell responses to AZD1222 COVID-19 vaccine. Some clones are missing from TCRdb's copy, which holds only in-frame ones; the method was immunoSEQ multiplex PCR. In the table there are more than 50,000 clones, 79% of which are singletons. V gave up 5 bases and J gave up 0 bases; unmatched junction bases: 5. From germline, CDR1 is LNHDA and CDR2 SQIVND (reference sequence). The CDR3 sequence is 16 residues long. Notes on the study in general: Nearly half of spike-specific TCRs reportedly go after variant regions that carry no mutations. Spike-wide coverage was observed for vaccine-associated CD4 TCRs, with dominant responses at 160-218 and 743-854.

This clone turned up a few times. The antigen remains unidentified. This TCR was recovered from an adult in good health. The V gene is TRBV19, the J gene TRBJ2-1, with TRBD1 matching over 9 bases. This specimen consisted of peripheral blood, obtained on day 0 of MenACWY control vaccination. The CDR3 here is CASSLQTGGSYNEQFF. CDR3 bases: TGTGCCAGTAGTCTCCAGACAGGGGGCTCCTACAATGAGCAGTTCTTC.